This TCR beta chain was recorded in a study of Ad26.COV2.S vaccination and SARS-CoV-2 variants. Whole-study context: The study gave Ad26.COV2.S intramuscularly, once or twice 56 days apart.

Noted treatment: about 20 received Ad26.COV2.S at low or high dose, single or two shots; several received placebo; per-sample allocation not given. It was on day 63 after the first vaccine or placebo injection that samples were taken. Based in Boston, the donor was an adult of 18-55 years. As for this clone: Antigen: not known. The sample has other DNA sequences that encode this CDR3 too.

Produced via immunoSEQ multiplex PCR; TCRdb's table is partial and in-frame only. The data hold around 300,000 clones, with 85% to 90% observed a single time. General observations from the study: Vaccine recipients and placebo recipients showed similar non-spike TCR breadth.

With 0 bases removed from V and 3 bases from J, the gap between germline ends came to 5 bases. The V gene's germline CDR1 is SGHTA and CDR2 FQGTGA. This CDR3 is 13 amino acids long. This clonotype was obtained from a person aged 18 to 59 who received the Ad26.COV2.S COVID-19 vaccine or a placebo. The sample consisted of peripheral blood, taken in a trial of Ad26.COV2.S vaccine versus placebo. This chain joins TRBV7-3 and TRBJ1-1; unclear D gene. The CDR3 protein is CASSLTGYTEAFF. CDR3 DNA: TGTGCCAGCAGCTTAACAGGGTACACTGAAGCTTTCTTT.